What follows are 22 T cell receptor beta chains derived from one specimen sequenced in a study of blood T cells in healthy people across ages. Together with a sample-barcoded 5' primer, a J-beta primer mix was included in a second PCR lasting about 6 to 11 cycles. One entry per CDR3 protein, called by TCRdb with MiXCR from the 5' RACE reads. The data contain some 560,000 distinct CDR3 sequences, 27% of them singletons. These data also formed part of another study, on T cells of mothers and their children.

What was sequenced was blood. The source is a boy aged 2-9 years in good health.

The chain carries TRBV11-2 and TRBJ1-2; D might be TRBD1 (6 bases). Trimming removed 5 bases from V and 7 bases from J, with 14 bases in between. The CDR3 spans 13 residues. Germline-derived CDR1 and CDR2 are SGHAT and FQNNGV. Written as DNA, the CDR3 is TGTGCCAGCAGCCAACAGGGAAAGGGTGGCTACACCTTC. Protein product: CASSQQGKGGYTF.

This clonotype was recorded a few times. The V call is TRBV30, the J call TRBJ1-6; D is unclear. Trimming removed 0 bases at V and 7 bases at J, with 10 bases between. The CDR3 consists of 14 residues. Germline V CDR1 and CDR2: GTSNPN, SVGIG (reference sequence). CDR3 sequence: CAWSVIRGNSPLHF. As DNA, the CDR3 is TGTGCCTGGAGTGTAATAAGAGGGAATTCACCCCTCCACTTT.

This chain links TRBV9 with TRBJ1-4, with D perhaps matching TRBD1 (5 bases). The ends were cut back, 0 bases at V and 5 bases at J, with 11 bases in the middle. The CDR3 extends over 15 amino acids. Per germline, CDR1 SGDLS and CDR2 YYNGEE. CDR3: CASSVGGRANEKLFF. CDR3 nucleotides: TGTGCCAGCAGCGTAGGCGGCAGGGCGAATGAAAAACTGTTTTTT.

This clonotype was found a few times. The genes are TRBV11-2 and TRBJ2-3; D ambiguous. CDR1 is SGHAT and CDR2 is FQNNGV in the germline V gene. V lost 1 base to trimming and J lost 4 bases, with 18 bases between them. There are 17 residues in the CDR3. CDR3 bases: TGTGCCAGCAGCTTAGTCCCAGATGGCGGAAGTTCAGATACGCAGTATTTT. Protein sequence: CASSLVPDGGSSDTQYF.

This clonotype was observed a handful of times. The V call is TRBV4-1, the J call TRBJ2-5; TRBD2 is a possible D gene (6 bases). Matching the DNA end better, TRBJ2-1 makes the J call doubtful. The CDR3 is 12 residues long. CDR1 MGHRA and CDR2 YSYEKL come from the germline V gene. The CDR3 reads CASNSGFNEQFF. CDR3 nucleotides: TGCGCCAGCAACAGCGGGTTCAATGAGCAGTTCTTC.

This chain uses TRBV6-5 with TRBJ2-5; the D is unclear. Trimming cost V 0 bases and J 0 bases, with 8 bases left between them. From germline, CDR1 is MNHEY and CDR2 SVGAGI. CDR3 length: 15 amino acids. CDR3 in DNA: TGTGCCAGCAGTTACTCGATGAGGAACCAAGAGACCCAGTACTTC. Its protein is CASSYSMRNQETQYF.

The chain is built from TRBV4-1 and TRBJ2-1; 7 bases map to TRBD1. In germline, CDR1 is MGHRA, CDR2 YSYEKL. V was pared by 4 bases and J by 10 bases, with 13 bases of the junction left unmatched. The CDR3 is 15 residues long. CDR3 region: CASSREGGRLNEQFF. The CDR3 DNA is TGCGCCAGCAGCCGGGAAGGGGGCCGATTGAACGAGCAGTTCTTC.

The chain couples TRBV24-1 to TRBJ2-3, with a weak D call TRBD1 (5 bases). From germline, CDR1 is KGHDR and CDR2 SFDVKD. V lost 3 bases and J 7 bases, leaving 13 bases between the germline ends. This CDR3 has 14 amino acids. The CDR3 coding sequence is TGTGCCACCAGTGATGTCGACAGACGACATACGCAGTATTTT. Amino acid sequence: CATSDVDRRHTQYF.

Details on this clonotype: A much more abundant neighbour one base away suggests this may be a read error. The CDR3, as DNA: TGTGTCAGCAGTTACTCGACTAGCGTGGAGACCCAGTACTTC. Translated: CVSSYSTSVETQYF. V and J are TRBV6-2 or TRBV6-3 and TRBJ2-5; 8 bases are shared with TRBD2. Germline V CDR1 and CDR2: MNHEY, SVGEGT. This CDR3 contains 14 residues.

The rearrangement links TRBV29-1 to TRBJ1-2; 8 nucleotides match TRBD1. The CDR3 is 12 residues long. Germline CDR1 SQVTM, CDR2 ANQGSEA. The ends lost 7 bases at V and 13 bases at J; junction bases unmatched: 14. CDR3 region: CSASDRGWYFTF. CDR3 bases: TGCAGCGCGTCAGACAGGGGTTGGTATTTCACCTTC.

The chain couples TRBV4-1 to TRBJ2-3; no clear D. Deletions cut 0 bases from V and 2 bases from J, with 9 bases between. CDR1 is MGHRA, CDR2 YSYEKL, per germline. CDR3 length: 15 residues. CDR3 in DNA: TGCGCCAGCAGCCAAGATGGCGGCTTCACAGATACGCAGTATTTT. The encoded protein is CASSQDGGFTDTQYF.

The CDR3 coding sequence is TGTGCCAGCAGTCAGGGGATTCTAGCCAAAAACATTCAGTACTTC. This codes for CASSQGILAKNIQYF. The chain links TRBV12-3 or TRBV12-4 to TRBJ2-4; D might be TRBD1 (6 bases). Trimming left V 5 bases short and J 0 bases short, with 11 bases between. The CDR3 spans 15 residues.

The chain combines TRBV29-1 with TRBJ2-1, with TRBD1 matching 7 bases. Germline assignment: CDR1 SQVTM and CDR2 ANQGSEA. The CDR3 covers 15 residues. The V segment lost 1 base and the J segment 6 bases; nucleotides outside the gene matches: 9. The CDR3 DNA follows: TGCAGCGTTGAAGCGGGACAGAGCAATTTCAATGAGCAGTTCTTC. It codes for CSVEAGQSNFNEQFF.

This clonotype was recorded at least ten times. The CDR3 spells CASSPGPQGKLFF. For the CDR3, the DNA is TGTGCCAGCAGCCCCGGGCCGCAGGGAAAACTGTTTTTT. V gene TRBV7-9 combines with J gene TRBJ1-4; a weak D match, TRBD1 (5 bases). Germline assignment: CDR1 SEHNR and CDR2 FQNEAQ (reference sequence). The CDR3 runs to 13 residues. The V end lost 5 bases, the J end lost 10 bases, and 14 bases lay between the germline ends.

This rearrangement joins TRBV10-3 to TRBJ1-6; maybe TRBD1 (5 bases). The V and J ends lost 5 bases and 8 bases respectively, with 16 bases between them. The CDR3 loop spans 15 amino acids. CDR1 ENHRY and CDR2 SYGVKD come from the germline V gene. Here the CDR3 reads CAISLSGGFDSPLHF. The DNA for the CDR3 is TGTGCCATCAGTTTATCCGGGGGTTTTGATTCACCCCTCCACTTT.

There are a few counts of this clonotype. The rearrangement uses TRBV20-1 and TRBJ2-3; 14 bases map to TRBD2. CDR3 size: 18 residues. The V segment lost 1 base and the J segment 0 bases; nucleotides outside the gene matches: 6. Germline V CDR1 and CDR2: DFQATT, SNEGSKA (reference sequence). The CDR3 nucleotides read TGCAGTGCTAGAGGACTAGCGGGAGGGCGTGTTAGCACAGATACGCAGTATTTT. Translation gives CSARGLAGGRVSTDTQYF.

This chain joins TRBV7-2 and TRBJ1-1; D gene uncertain. The CDR3 runs to 15 residues. The germline V and J ends were trimmed by 3 bases and 0 bases, with 11 bases remaining between them. Germline V lookup: CDR1 SGHTA, CDR2 FQGNSA. CDR3 in DNA: TGTGCCAGCAGCTTTGTCGGATTAATGAACACTGAAGCTTTCTTT. This sequence encodes CASSFVGLMNTEAFF.

This clonotype turned up a few times. The rearrangement uses TRBV20-1 and TRBJ2-5; 10 bases line up with TRBD1. The J call may not be correct, given that the DNA end is closer to TRBJ2-7. This CDR3 is built from 12 residues. Germline-derived CDR1 and CDR2 are DFQATT and SNEGSKA (reference sequence). CDR3 protein: CSARGQGPEQYF. CDR3 bases: TGCAGTGCTAGGGGACAGGGGCCCGAGCAGTACTTC.

J is TRBJ1-2 and V is TRBV7-6; D might be TRBD1 (6 bases). The V end was cut by 2 bases, the J end by 4 bases, with 14 bases between. The CDR3 sequence is 15 residues long. The V gene's germline CDR1 is SGHVS and CDR2 FNYEAQ. Here the CDR3 reads CASSLLRDTIYGYTF. CDR3 DNA: TGTGCCAGCAGCTTACTCCGGGACACTATCTATGGCTACACCTTC.

This clonotype was recorded many times. The V gene is TRBV5-1, the J gene TRBJ1-1; 8 bases are shared with TRBD1. Per germline, CDR1 SGHRS and CDR2 YFSETQ. The CDR3 is 14 residues long. V was clipped by 4 bases and J by 5 bases; unmatched bases: 7. In nucleotides, the CDR3 is TGCGCCAGCAGCGGACAGGGCGATACAACTGAAGCTTTCTTT. This gives the protein CASSGQGDTTEAFF.

The rearrangement links TRBV7-3 to TRBJ2-7, with a possible D match to TRBD2 (6 bases). There are 13 residues in the CDR3. CDR1 SGHTA and CDR2 FQGTGA come from the germline V gene. The V end was cut by 5 bases, the J end by 7 bases, with 15 bases between. CDR3 sequence (DNA): TGTGCCAGCAGCCTCCTTGCGGGGAAGGAGCAGTACTTC. The encoded protein is CASSLLAGKEQYF.

V and J are TRBV12-3 or TRBV12-4 and TRBJ2-5; D is possibly TRBD2 (6 bases). The J call may be wrong; the DNA end is better matched by TRBJ2-1. The CDR3 has 15 residues. CDR3 coding DNA: TGTGCCAGCAGTTTGGGGGAGGCGACCTACAATGAGCAGTTCTTC. Residues: CASSLGEATYNEQFF.